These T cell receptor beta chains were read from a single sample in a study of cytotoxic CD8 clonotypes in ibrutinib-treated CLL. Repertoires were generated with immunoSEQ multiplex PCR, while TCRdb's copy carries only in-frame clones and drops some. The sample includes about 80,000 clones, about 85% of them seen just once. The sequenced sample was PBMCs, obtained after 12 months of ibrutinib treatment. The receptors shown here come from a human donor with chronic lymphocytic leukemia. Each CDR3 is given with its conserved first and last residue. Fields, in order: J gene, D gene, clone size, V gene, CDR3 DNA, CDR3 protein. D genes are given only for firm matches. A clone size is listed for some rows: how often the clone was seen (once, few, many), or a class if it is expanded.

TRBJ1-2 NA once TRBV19 TGTGCCAGTAGTATATTGGGCCTAGGTGGAGGCTACACCTTC CASSILGLGGGYTF
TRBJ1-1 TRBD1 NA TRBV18 TGTGCCAGCTCATTCAGGGGGATGAACACTGAAGCTTTCTTT CASSFRGMNTEAFF
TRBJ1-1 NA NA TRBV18 TGTGCCAGCTCACCACAGCCGGGGGGGAGCGGTACTGAAGCTTTCTTT CASSPQPGGSGTEAFF
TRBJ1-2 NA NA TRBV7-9 TGTGCCAGCAGGAGGTCAAACGGGTGGGGCTATGGCTACACCTTC CASRRSNGWGYGYTF
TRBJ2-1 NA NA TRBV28 TGTGCCAGCAGTTTGGTATCGGGCCCCTTTTTTGGGGAGCAGTTCTTC CASSLVSGPFFGEQFF
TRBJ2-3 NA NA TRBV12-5 TGTGCTAGTGGTTTGGGGGGGACACGGACAGATACGCAGTATTTT CASGLGGTRTDTQYF
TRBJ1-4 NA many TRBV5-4 TGTGCCAGCAGTCTATACAGTGCAACTAATGAAAAACTGTTTTTT CASSLYSATNEKLFF
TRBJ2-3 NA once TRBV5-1 TGCGCCAGCAGCTTGTATGACTTCACAGATACGCAGTATTTT CASSLYDFTDTQYF
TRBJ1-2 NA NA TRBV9 TGTGCCAGCAGCGAACAGGGCTATGGCTACACCTTC CASSEQGYGYTF
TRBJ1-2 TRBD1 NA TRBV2 TGTGCCAGCAGGTTGGGACAGGCCTACTATGGCTACACCTTC CASRLGQAYYGYTF
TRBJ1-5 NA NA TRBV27 TGTGCCAGCGGGAACTTAGGCCCTTGGGGTCAGCCCCAGCATTTT CASGNLGPWGQPQHF
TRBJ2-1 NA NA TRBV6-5 TGTGCCAGCAGCCGCGATGTCTACAATGAGCAGTTCTTC CASSRDVYNEQFF
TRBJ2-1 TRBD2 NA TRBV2 TGTGCCAGCAGTGAAGGGCTAGCGGCTCAGTTCTTC CASSEGLAAQFF
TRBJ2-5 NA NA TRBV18 TGTGCCAGCTCCCTCGAGGGGGGAGAGACCCAGTACTTC CASSLEGGETQYF
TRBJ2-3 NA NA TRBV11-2 TGTGCCAGCAGGACGGGGGCTACGCAGTATTTT CASRTGATQYF
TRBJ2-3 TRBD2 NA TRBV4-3 TGCGCCAGCAGCCAAGATACCCAGCGGGGGTCCCGCTATTTT CASSQDTQRGSRYF
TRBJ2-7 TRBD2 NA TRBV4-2 TGTGCCAGCAGCAGCGGGGGGCCCTACGAGCAGTACTTC CASSSGGPYEQYF
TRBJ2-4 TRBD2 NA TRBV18 TGTGCCAGCTCACCACCGTGGGAGGGCCGGAACATTCAGTACTTC CASSPPWEGRNIQYF
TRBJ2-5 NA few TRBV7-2 TGTGCCAGCAGCTTAGCCCGCCAAGAGACCCAGTACTTC CASSLARQETQYF
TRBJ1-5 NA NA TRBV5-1 TGCGCCAGCAGCTTGGGGGGCACGGGGTCTACCAATCAGCCCCAGCATTTT CASSLGGTGSTNQPQHF
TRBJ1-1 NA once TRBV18 TGTGCCAGCTCACGCGAGGGGACGGGCGGCACTGAAGCTTTCTTT CASSREGTGGTEAFF
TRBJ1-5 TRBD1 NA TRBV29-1 TGCAGCGTTGAAGATTCGGCAAACACAGGGGCCCAGCATTTT CSVEDSANTGAQHF
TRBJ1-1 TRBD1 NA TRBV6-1 TGTGCCAGCAGGCCCGGGTTGGACAGGGGAGCTTTCTTT CASRPGLDRGAFF
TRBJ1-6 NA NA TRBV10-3 TGTGCCATCAGTGTGGCAGGGTATCGTAATTCACCCCTCCACTTT CAISVAGYRNSPLHF
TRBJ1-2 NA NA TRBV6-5 TGTGCCAGCAGTTACGCCGAGGGGTCGAACTATGGCTACACCTTC CASSYAEGSNYGYTF
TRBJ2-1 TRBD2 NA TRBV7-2 TGTGCCAGCAGCCCCAGGGTTCTGGCGGGAGTTCCCAATGAGCAGTTCTTC CASSPRVLAGVPNEQFF
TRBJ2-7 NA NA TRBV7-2 TGTGCCAGCAGCCCCCGGAGTAGCTTCTACGAGCAGTACTTC CASSPRSSFYEQYF
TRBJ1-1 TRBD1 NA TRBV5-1 TGCGCCAGCAGCTTGGGAGCAGGGGGCACTGAAGCTTTCTTT CASSLGAGGTEAFF
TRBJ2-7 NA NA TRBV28 TGTGCCAGCACTGGGGCGGGAGAGGGGGAGCGGCAGTACTTC CASTGAGEGERQYF
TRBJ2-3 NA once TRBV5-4 TGTGCCAGCAGCTTGGAGGGAGTTGGAGATACGCAGTATTTT CASSLEGVGDTQYF
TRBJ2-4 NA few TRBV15 TGTGCCACCAGCGGGGGAGAGAGGAACATTCAGTACTTC CATSGGERNIQYF
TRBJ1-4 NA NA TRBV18 TGTGCCAGCTCACCGGGGACACAATCCGAAAAACTGTTTTTT CASSPGTQSEKLFF
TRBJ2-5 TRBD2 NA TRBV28 TGTGCCAGCAGTTTTCGGCTAGCGGGAGGGAGGGAGACCCAGTACTTC CASSFRLAGGRETQYF
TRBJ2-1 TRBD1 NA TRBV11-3 TGTGCCAGCAGTACGGGACAGCCTTACAATGAGCAGTTCTTC CASSTGQPYNEQFF
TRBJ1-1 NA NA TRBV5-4 TGTGCCAGCAGCCCTGGCTGGGGGTCCGGGACTGAAGCTTTCTTT CASSPGWGSGTEAFF
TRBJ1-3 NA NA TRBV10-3 TGTGCCATCAGTGGCCCCGGGGCAGCCTCTGGAAACACCATATATTTT CAISGPGAASGNTIYF
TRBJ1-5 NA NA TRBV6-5 TGTGCCAGCAGTCGGGGGGGCAATCAGCCCCAGCATTTT CASSRGGNQPQHF
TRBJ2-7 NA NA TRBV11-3 TGTGCCAGCAGCTTAGTACGTCGGCAGTACTTC CASSLVRRQYF
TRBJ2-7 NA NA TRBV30 TGTGCCTGGAGTAGGAGGGACGTCAGCTACGAGCAGTACTTC CAWSRRDVSYEQYF
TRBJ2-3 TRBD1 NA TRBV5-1 TGCGCCAGCAGCTTACAACAGGGGACAGATACGCAGTATTTT CASSLQQGTDTQYF
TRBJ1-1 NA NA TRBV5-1 TGCGCCAGCAGCACCAGGAGCACTGAAGCTTTCTTT CASSTRSTEAFF
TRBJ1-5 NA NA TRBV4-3 TGCGCCAGCAGCCAAGAGGCGGCTGGCAATCAGCCCCAGCATTTT CASSQEAAGNQPQHF
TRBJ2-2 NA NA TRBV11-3 TGTGCCAGCAGCTACGTGGGGACCGGGGAGCTGTTTTTT CASSYVGTGELFF
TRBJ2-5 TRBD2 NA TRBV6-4 TGTGCCAGCAGTGACCCCAATAGCGGGAGCTGGGAGACCCAGTACTTC CASSDPNSGSWETQYF
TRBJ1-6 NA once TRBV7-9 TGTGCCAGCAGCCGGGGGGCCGGCGGGTATAATTCACCCCTCCACTTT CASSRGAGGYNSPLHF
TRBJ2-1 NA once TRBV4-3 TGCGCCAGCAGCCAAGATGGTTCAGCGGCCCTCGGGGATGAGCAGTTCTTC CASSQDGSAALGDEQFF
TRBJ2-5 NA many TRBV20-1 TGCAGTGCCCGGGGCCGGGAGACCCAGTACTTC CSARGRETQYF